The next 26 T cell receptor beta chains were all read from a single sample in a study of response to subunit inactivated influenza vaccine. A single record per CDR3 protein comes from TCRdb applying MiXCR to the RT-PCR reads. The data hold roughly 620,000 distinct CDR3 sequences, with about 10% observed a single time. The sample was also linked to a second study, of T cells expressing NK-cell markers. Per that study: The authors made TCR beta cDNA libraries by 5'RACE template switching. This switching added a universal primer site and UMIs.

Here the sequenced sample was PBMCs from blood, taken on the day of vaccination. The receptors were sampled from a man aged 50 or older who received an inactivated influenza vaccine.

This clonotype was observed a few times. The chain recombines TRBV7-2 with TRBJ2-1; D is undetermined. Trimming left V 0 bases short and J 9 bases short, with 12 bases between. CDR3 length: 14 amino acids. Germline-derived CDR1 and CDR2 are SGHTA and FQGNSA. The CDR3 DNA reads as TGTGCCAGCAGCTTAGCTCCCGAGTTGAGTGAGCAGTTCTTC. Protein: CASSLAPELSEQFF.

This clonotype showed up many times. The gene calls are TRBV6-1 and TRBJ2-1, with 10 bases aligning to TRBD2. CDR1 and CDR2 (germline): MNHNS, SASEGT. Unmatched junction bases numbered 1, after V lost 6 bases and J lost 2 bases. The CDR3 has 14 residues. The CDR3 bases are TGTGCCAGCAGCGGACTAGCGGCCTACAATGAGCAGTTCTTC. Its protein product is CASSGLAAYNEQFF.

The V and J genes are TRBV19 and TRBJ2-3; no clear D gene. This CDR3 region has 14 residues. Trimming shortened V by 5 bases and J by 4 bases, and 13 bases separated the two germline ends. Germline loops: CDR1 LNHDA, CDR2 SQIVND (reference sequence). The CDR3 reads CASSPADVADTQYF. For the CDR3, the DNA is TGTGCCAGTAGTCCTGCAGACGTAGCAGATACGCAGTATTTT.

This clonotype was seen ten or more times. The chain uses TRBV5-6 and TRBJ2-5; no definite D call. Germline assignment: CDR1 SGHDT and CDR2 YYEEEE. The V and J ends lost 6 bases and 2 bases respectively, with 11 bases between them. This CDR3 contains 13 residues. CDR3 loop: CASKSTVQETQYF. The DNA of the CDR3 is TGTGCCAGCAAGAGCACAGTACAAGAGACCCAGTACTTC.

This clonotype was recorded a few times. The CDR3 is CASSPPLQGAQEQYF. The CDR3 DNA sequence: TGTGCCAGCAGCCCCCCTCTTCAGGGGGCGCAAGAGCAGTACTTC. The rearrangement joins TRBV7-9 to TRBJ2-7, with 8 bases fitting TRBD1. The V and J ends lost 5 bases and 7 bases, in that order; junction bases with no gene match: 13. The CDR3 has 15 residues. The germline V gene encodes CDR1 SEHNR and CDR2 FQNEAQ (reference sequence).

The chain couples TRBV11-2 to TRBJ2-1; no firm D call. The CDR3 has 12 residues. V dropped 1 base and J dropped 10 bases, with 8 bases sitting between them. The germline gives CDR1 SGHAT, CDR2 FQNNGV. The chain's CDR3 is CASSLVYREQFF. Here the CDR3 DNA reads TGTGCCAGCAGCTTAGTCTACCGGGAGCAGTTCTTC. The full variable domain, its missing parts supplied by reference TRBV11-2 and TRBJ2-1, is EAGVAQSPRYKIIEKRQSVAFWCNPISGHATLYWYQQILGQGPKLLIQFQNNGVVDDSQLPKDRFSAERLKGVDSTLKIQPAKLEDSAVYLCASSLVYREQFFGPGTRLTVL.

This clonotype has just a few counts. The rearrangement uses TRBV6-2 or TRBV6-3 and TRBJ1-2; D not resolved. Germline V gene sequence: CDR1 MNHEY, CDR2 SVGEGT. The length of the CDR3 is 12 residues. The V end lost 5 bases, the J end lost 4 bases, and 8 bases lay between the germline ends. The CDR3 loop reads CASSTEIYGYTF. Here the CDR3 DNA reads TGTGCCAGCAGTACAGAAATCTATGGCTACACCTTC.

This clonotype was counted a few times. The chain joins TRBV3-1 to TRBJ2-7; 7 bases match TRBD2. J was trimmed by 2 bases and V by 2 bases; bases with no gene match: 0. Germline V gene lookup returns CDR1 LGHDT and CDR2 YNNKEL (reference sequence). This CDR3 comprises 13 residues. The CDR3, as DNA: TGTGCCAGCAGCCAAAGCGGGGCCTACGAGCAGTACTTC. The encoded protein is CASSQSGAYEQYF.

This clonotype was recorded a few times. This sequence joins TRBV6-5 and TRBJ2-7; 7 bases fit TRBD1. The J segment lost 3 bases and the V segment lost 1 base, leaving 9 bases of the junction unmatched. Germline CDR1 MNHEY, CDR2 SVGAGI. This CDR3 comprises 16 residues. CDR3: CASSYLPGQLYYEQYF. The DNA of the CDR3 is TGTGCCAGCAGTTACTTACCGGGACAGCTATACTACGAGCAGTACTTC.

This clonotype was picked up a small number of times. The J gene is TRBJ1-5, the V gene TRBV24-1; no definite D call. The CDR3 runs 12 residues. CDR1 KGHDR and CDR2 SFDVKD come from the germline V gene. Trimming pared 6 bases from V and 4 bases from J, leaving 6 bases between. The CDR3 DNA reads as TGTGCCACCAGTATCAGTAATCAGCCCCAGCATTTT. This codes for CATSISNQPQHF.

At least ten counts were recorded for this clonotype. The chain combines TRBV12-3 or TRBV12-4 with TRBJ1-1; 7 bases line up with TRBD1. This CDR3 contains 17 residues. J lost 4 bases, V lost 5 bases, and 16 bases had no gene match. The CDR3 nucleotides read TGTGCCAGCAGTCGAATCCACCCAGGGGGGCGAGGCACTGAAGCTTTCTTT. Protein sequence: CASSRIHPGGRGTEAFF.

The V gene is TRBV9, the J gene TRBJ1-3; no reliable D call. This CDR3 comprises 15 residues. The V gene lost 0 bases and the J gene lost 0 bases, with 7 bases spanning the gap. Per germline, CDR1 SGDLS and CDR2 YYNGEE. The CDR3 bases are TGTGCCAGCAGCGTAGGAGGGCTCTCTGGAAACACCATATATTTT. This encodes CASSVGGLSGNTIYF.

The rearrangement links TRBV27 to TRBJ2-3; no firm D call. Trimming shortened V by 2 bases and J by 3 bases, and 9 bases separated the two germline ends. The CDR3 has 14 amino acids. Looked up from germline, CDR1 is MNHEY and CDR2 is SMNVEV (reference sequence). The CDR3: CASSLQMGTDTQYF. CDR3 DNA: TGTGCCAGCAGTTTACAGATGGGGACAGATACGCAGTATTTT.

CDR3 sequence: CASSIDRIQEQYF. Here the CDR3 DNA reads TGCGCCAGCAGCATTGACAGGATCCAAGAGCAGTACTTC. The chain links TRBV5-1 to TRBJ2-7, with a weak D call TRBD1 (6 bases). The CDR3 spans 13 residues. V lost 4 bases and J lost 7, with 15 bases in between. Germline V gene data show CDR1 as SGHRS and CDR2 as YFSETQ.

V is TRBV9 and J is TRBJ1-2, with D possibly being TRBD1 (5 bases). The CDR3 is made up of 15 amino acids. Germline CDR1 reads SGDLS; CDR2 reads YYNGEE. Trimming left V 0 bases short and J 6 bases short, with 15 bases between. The chain's CDR3 is CASSVGIGGVHGYTF. The CDR3 DNA reads TGTGCCAGCAGCGTAGGCATTGGAGGGGTTCATGGCTACACCTTC.

This clonotype was counted ten times or more. The chain carries TRBV7-9 and TRBJ2-1; D might be TRBD1 (6 bases). The ends were cut back, 1 base at V and 10 bases at J, with 11 bases in the middle. Per germline, CDR1 SEHNR and CDR2 FQNEAQ (reference sequence). This CDR3 has 13 amino acids. CDR3 sequence reads: CASSLGTDSEQFF. For the CDR3, the DNA is TGTGCCAGCAGCTTAGGGACAGACTCGGAGCAGTTCTTC.

V is TRBV10-3 and J is TRBJ2-3, with D unresolved. The germline V gene has CDR1 ENHRY and CDR2 SYGVKD. V was trimmed by 0 bases and J by 5 bases, leaving 6 bases between them. CDR3 size: 13 residues. CDR3 loop: CAISESSRDTQYF. The DNA of the CDR3 is TGTGCCATCAGTGAGTCCTCTAGAGATACGCAGTATTTT.

This chain joins TRBV12-5 and TRBJ1-2, with TRBD1 as a possible D gene (5 bases). Germline V gives CDR1 LGHNT, CDR2 FRNRAP. V lost 6 bases and J 4 bases, leaving 12 bases between the germline ends. The CDR3 is 13 amino acids. The CDR3 bases are TGTGCTAGTGGCGTTCCAGGGACCTATGGCTACACCTTC. The encoded protein is CASGVPGTYGYTF.

This clonotype was seen a few times. The chain employs TRBV29-1 and TRBJ2-7, with 11 positions matching TRBD1. The CDR3 covers 15 residues. The J segment lost 2 bases and the V segment lost 6 bases, leaving 9 bases of the junction unmatched. Germline V CDR1 and CDR2: SQVTM, ANQGSEA. The DNA for the CDR3 is TGCAGCGTGATAGCGCCGGGACAGGGGGCCTACGAGCAGTACTTC. Its protein is CSVIAPGQGAYEQYF.

A remark on this clonotype: A much larger clone is a single base away; this may be a read error. The chain employs TRBV3-1 and TRBJ2-7; D may correspond to TRBD1 or TRBD2 (5 bases each). Germline V gene sequence: CDR1 LGHDT, CDR2 YNNKEL (reference sequence). The V end was cut by 4 bases, the J end by 2 bases, with 12 bases between. This CDR3 spans 14 amino acids. Here the CDR3 reads CASSRGDGAYEQYF. DNA of the CDR3: TGTGCCAGCAGCCGAGGGGACGGCGCCTACGAGCAGTACTTC.

The chain combines TRBV12-3 or TRBV12-4 with TRBJ1-4; D ambiguous. The CDR3 length is 14 residues. V was shortened by 6 bases and J by 8 bases, with 16 bases between the two germline ends. The CDR3: CASSGERRREKLFF. The CDR3 bases are TGTGCCAGCAGCGGTGAAAGGAGAAGGGAAAAACTGTTTTTT.

V gene TRBV3-1 combines with J gene TRBJ2-1; D is unresolved. V lost 4 bases and J 0 bases, leaving 13 bases between the germline ends. The CDR3 is made up of 16 amino acids. The germline gives CDR1 LGHDT, CDR2 YNNKEL (reference sequence). CDR3 sequence reads: CASSPRNFPSYNEQFF. The CDR3 nucleotides are TGTGCCAGCAGCCCGAGGAACTTCCCCTCCTACAATGAGCAGTTCTTC.

This clonotype has more than one count but fewer than ten. The chain has TRBV5-1 and TRBJ2-2, with unresolved D. Deletions cut 4 bases from V and 4 bases from J, with 11 bases between. The CDR3 has 14 amino acids. From germline, CDR1 is SGHRS and CDR2 YFSETQ. DNA for the CDR3: TGCGCCAGCAGCCTCACCGACCCCACCGGGGAGCTGTTTTTT. Protein product: CASSLTDPTGELFF.

This clonotype occurred a few times. J is TRBJ2-3 and V is TRBV20-1; TRBD2 is a possible D gene (5 bases). Between the trimmed V and J ends, which lost 3 bases and 4 bases, there was a span of 14 bases. The CDR3 has 14 residues. Germline CDR1 reads DFQATT; CDR2 reads SNEGSKA (reference sequence). This CDR3 reads CSARAGYVPDTQYF. Here the CDR3 DNA reads TGCAGTGCTAGGGCGGGTTACGTCCCAGATACGCAGTATTTT.

V usage is TRBV20-1 and J usage is TRBJ1-6; D not resolved. CDR1 is DFQATT and CDR2 is SNEGSKA in the germline V gene (reference sequence). The V end lost 0 bases, the J end lost 7 bases, and 4 bases lay between the germline ends. The CDR3 consists of 12 residues. The CDR3 sequence: CSAREGNSPLHF. The DNA for the CDR3 is TGCAGTGCTAGAGAGGGGAATTCACCCCTCCACTTT.

This clonotype was seen at least ten times. The J gene is TRBJ2-5, the V gene TRBV29-1, with 11 bases fitting TRBD1. The CDR3 loop spans 15 amino acids. Trimming took 4 bases from V and 2 from J; bases not matched to a gene: 6. Germline CDR1 reads SQVTM; CDR2 reads ANQGSEA. The CDR3 DNA reads TGCAGCGTTGGGAAAGGGACAGGGGGTCAAGAGACCCAGTACTTC. Translated, it gives CSVGKGTGGQETQYF.